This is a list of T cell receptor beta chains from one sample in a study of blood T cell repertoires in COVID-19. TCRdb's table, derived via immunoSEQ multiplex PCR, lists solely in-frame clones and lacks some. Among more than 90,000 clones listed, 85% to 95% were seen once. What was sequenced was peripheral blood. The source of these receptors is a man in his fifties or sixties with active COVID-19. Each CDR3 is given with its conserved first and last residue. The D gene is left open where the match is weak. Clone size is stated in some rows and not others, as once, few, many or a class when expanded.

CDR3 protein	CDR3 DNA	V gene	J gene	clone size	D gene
CASRYPDSYGYTF	TGTGCCAGCAGATACCCTGACAGTTATGGCTACACCTTC	TRBV6-5	TRBJ1-2	-	-
CASSQDRDYEQYF	TGTGCCAGCAGCCAAGATCGGGACTACGAGCAGTACTTC	TRBV3-1/TRBV3-2	TRBJ2-7	-	-
CAIEKSGRIDEQYF	TGTGCCATCGAAAAGAGCGGGAGAATCGACGAGCAGTACTTC	TRBV10-3	TRBJ2-7	few	TRBD2
CASSGAGQGTYEQYF	TGTGCCAGCAGCGGGGCAGGACAGGGGACCTACGAGCAGTACTTC	TRBV28	TRBJ2-7	-	TRBD1
CASSKPGLSWVQYF	TGTGCCAGCAGTAAACCGGGACTTTCTTGGGTTCAGTACTTC	TRBV27	TRBJ2-4	-	-
CASSLWTSGSYEQYF	TGTGCCAGCAGCCTATGGACTAGCGGCTCCTACGAGCAGTACTTC	TRBV3-1/TRBV3-2	TRBJ2-7	-	TRBD2
CAWSARTLNNSPLHF	TGTGCCTGGAGCGCCCGGACACTTAATAATTCACCCCTCCACTTT	TRBV30	TRBJ1-6	-	-
CSVEGTGNTDTQYF	TGCAGCGTTGAGGGGACAGGGAACACAGATACGCAGTATTTT	TRBV29-1	TRBJ2-3	-	TRBD1
CASSLVAATGELFF	TGTGCCAGCAGCTTAGTCGCGGCTACCGGGGAGCTGTTTTTT	TRBV7-2	TRBJ2-2	once	-
CASSPRTSGIYNEQFF	TGTGCCAGCAGCCCACGGACTAGCGGGATCTACAATGAGCAGTTCTTC	TRBV9	TRBJ2-1	-	TRBD2
CASTQGMYSPLHF	TGTGCCAGCACCCAGGGGATGTATTCACCCCTCCACTTT	TRBV2	TRBJ1-6	-	-
CASSYFAGERETQYF	TGTGCCAGCAGTTACTTTGCGGGAGAGAGGGAGACCCAGTACTTC	TRBV6-5	TRBJ2-5	-	TRBD2
CARTPARTGEMWSNEKLFF	TGTGCCAGGACCCCCGCGCGGACAGGCGAAATGTGGTCTAATGAAAAACTGTTTTTT	TRBV6-7	TRBJ1-4	-	TRBD1
CASGGTSGREFF	TGTGCCAGCGGGGGGACTAGCGGGAGAGAGTTCTTC	TRBV2	TRBJ2-1	-	TRBD2
CASSLAGTAGAFF	TGTGCCAGCAGCTTAGCCGGGACAGCGGGAGCTTTCTTT	TRBV7-8	TRBJ1-1	once	TRBD1
CASSQVRDRLAVQETQYF	TGTGCCAGTAGTCAGGTGCGGGATAGACTAGCGGTACAAGAGACCCAGTACTTC	TRBV19	TRBJ2-5	-	TRBD2
CASSPRLTENYGYTF	TGTGCCAGCTCACCACGTCTCACAGAGAACTATGGCTACACCTTC	TRBV18	TRBJ1-2	-	-
CASSLGTSGNEQYF	TGTGCCAGCAGCCTTGGGACTAGCGGGAACGAGCAGTACTTC	TRBV3-1/TRBV3-2	TRBJ2-7	-	TRBD2
CASKYGQGGNIQYF	TGTGCCAGCAAATACGGGCAGGGTGGAAACATTCAGTACTTC	TRBV6-5	TRBJ2-4	-	-
CASTRRGNQPQHF	TGTGCCAGCACCCGGAGGGGTAATCAGCCCCAGCATTTT	TRBV5-8	TRBJ1-5	-	-
CASSDRYTYEQYF	TGTGCCAGCAGTGACAGGTACACCTACGAGCAGTACTTC	TRBV2	TRBJ2-7	-	-
CASSPGTRNNSPLHF	TGTGCCAGCAGTCCCGGGACACGCAATAATTCACCCCTCCACTTT	TRBV28	TRBJ1-6	-	-
CASSSEQGSSPLHF	TGTGCCAGCAGCTCCGAACAGGGTAGCTCACCCCTCCACTTT	TRBV5-4	TRBJ1-6	-	-
CASTDRGSYEQYF	TGTGCCAGCACCGACAGGGGTAGTTACGAGCAGTACTTC	TRBV6-5	TRBJ2-7	once	TRBD1
CASSPYRAYEQYF	TGTGCCAGCAGTCCTTACCGGGCCTACGAGCAGTACTTC	TRBV27	TRBJ2-7	-	-
CASSQLQVFGYTF	TGTGCCAGCAGCCAACTACAGGTATTTGGCTACACCTTC	TRBV3-1/TRBV3-2	TRBJ1-2	few	-
CSASTSYGYTF	TGCAGTGCTAGCACCAGTTATGGCTACACCTTC	TRBV20-1	TRBJ1-2	-	-
CASSQARQGSEAFF	TGCGCCAGCAGCCAGGCCCGACAGGGCTCTGAAGCTTTCTTT	TRBV4-1	TRBJ1-1	-	TRBD1
CASSHSGRTPYNEQFF	TGTGCCAGCAGCCATAGCGGGAGGACCCCCTACAATGAGCAGTTCTTC	TRBV3-1/TRBV3-2	TRBJ2-1	-	TRBD2
CASSPSRTAYSPLHF	TGTGCCAGCAGCCCCTCTCGGACAGCTTATTCACCCCTCCACTTT	TRBV5-4	TRBJ1-6	-	-
CASSGTGVHEQFF	TGTGCCAGTTCCGGGACAGGAGTCCATGAGCAGTTCTTC	TRBV19	TRBJ2-1	-	TRBD1
CASSLVFTDTQYF	TGTGCCAGCAGCTTGGTCTTCACAGATACGCAGTATTTT	TRBV5-5	TRBJ2-3	once	-
CASSPNRQETQYF	TGTGCCAGCAGTCCGAACAGACAAGAGACCCAGTACTTC	TRBV28	TRBJ2-5	-	-
CASSYPSGWSSYNEQFF	TGTGCCAGCAGTTACCCTAGCGGGTGGAGCTCCTACAATGAGCAGTTCTTC	TRBV6-2/TRBV6-3	TRBJ2-1	-	TRBD2
CASNSLRELQEQFF	TGTGCCAGCAACTCTTTGCGGGAGCTACAGGAGCAGTTCTTC	TRBV2	TRBJ2-1	-	TRBD2
CASSLGDRGVEKLFF	TGTGCCAGCAGTTTAGGGGACAGGGGGGTTGAAAAACTGTTTTTT	TRBV28	TRBJ1-4	-	TRBD1
CASRTGRAEQYF	TGTGCCAGCAGAACAGGGAGGGCCGAGCAGTACTTC	TRBV2	TRBJ2-7	few	-
CASSPGTSGNEQFF	TGTGCCAGCTCACCCGGGACTAGCGGCAATGAGCAGTTCTTC	TRBV18	TRBJ2-1	-	TRBD2
CASRAGTANTGELFF	TGTGCCAGCAGGGCCGGGACAGCTAACACCGGGGAGCTGTTTTTT	TRBV7-8	TRBJ2-2	-	TRBD1
CASSQGGQVSNQPQHF	TGTGCCAGCAGCCAGGGGGGGCAGGTAAGCAATCAGCCCCAGCATTTT	TRBV3-1/TRBV3-2	TRBJ1-5	-	-
CASSLAFPLAGTDTQYF	TGTGCCAGCAGCTTGGCCTTCCCATTAGCGGGCACAGATACGCAGTATTTT	TRBV5-5	TRBJ2-3	-	-
CASSIDPGRRTGYTF	TGTGCCAGTAGTATAGATCCGGGAAGACGGACTGGCTACACCTTC	TRBV19	TRBJ1-2	-	-
CASSAKTGAFNQPQHF	TGTGCCAGTAGTGCCAAAACAGGGGCCTTCAATCAGCCCCAGCATTTT	TRBV19	TRBJ1-5	-	TRBD1
CASSERPGQTSPLHF	TGTGCCAGCAGTGAACGGCCAGGACAGACTTCACCCCTCCACTTT	TRBV2	TRBJ1-6	-	-
CASSETSGTGDGYTF	TGCGCCAGCAGTGAGACCTCCGGGACAGGGGATGGCTACACCTTC	TRBV10-2	TRBJ1-2	-	TRBD1
CASSPTLGAPGEQFF	TGTGCCAGCAGCCCCACGTTGGGGGCCCCAGGGGAGCAGTTCTTC	TRBV7-2	TRBJ2-1	-	-
CASSQGAANEKLFF	TGTGCCAGCAGCCAGGGGGCCGCTAATGAAAAACTGTTTTTT	TRBV7-9	TRBJ1-4	-	TRBD1